Listed below are T cell receptor beta chains from one sample, sequenced in a study of CD8+CD57+ T cells in acquired aplastic anemia. From the reads, TCRdb called clonotypes with MiXCR, one entry per CDR3 protein. Of about 68,000 distinct CDR3 sequences listed, 54% are singletons. Material: sorted CD4+, CD8+, or CD8+CD57+ T cells (not recorded which) from PBMCs. These receptor sequences come from a human donor in good health, serving as a control. The conserved cysteine and the conserved F or W are not part of the CDR3 here.

TRBV27 | ASSLIGTGGMNTEAF
TRBV27 | ATSLRTVHDTGYEQY
TRBV10-1 | ASSLSPNYSYT
TRBV5-1 | ASSAQVGGGLNTEAF
TRBV6-1 | ASSAGTGLHEQF
TRBV20-1 | SARDRWNYGYT
TRBV27 | ASSRLYRVGTEAF
TRBV4-2 | AGSPSFGLADSVSSCEQY
TRBV10-3 | AISDPGGTPLH
TRBV7-6 | ASSLSLGTQY
TRBV20-1 | SASGLAGQQETQY
TRBV29-1 | SVTGGHEQY
TRBV6-1 | ASSLRGGGEGGYT
TRBV15 | ATSFFRESGELF
TRBV15 | ATSDFGGGVPNEQF
TRBV4-1 | ASSQPAGNYGYT
TRBV5-5 | ASSLELAGGPGVTDTQY